The present TCR beta chain was sequenced within a study of cytomegalovirus exposure and HLA in healthy donors. Whole-study context: Within an early data release were around 80 million unique TCRs drawn from HLA-typed donors.

Study observations and caveats: Compared with the approximately 670-donor mean, an Asian-associated ancestry cluster reportedly had fewer N-insertions, according to a later analysis.

PCR primers comprised 60 Vbeta and 13 Jbeta primers. Only in-frame clones appear in the TCRdb table, and some are missing; sequencing was by immunoSEQ multiplex PCR. The sample records approximately 110,000 clones, around 70% being singletons. The sample holds one count of this clone. The target antigen is unknown. This TCR was recovered from a woman in her 70s in good health and CMV-seropositive. Sequencing used PBMCs.

The DNA of the CDR3 is TGTGCCAGCAGTGAATCAGGTTCTCAAGAGACCCAGTACTTC. This translates into CASSESGSQETQYF. The chain carries TRBV25-1 and TRBJ2-5, with D uncertain. Deletions cut 1 base from V and 2 bases from J, with 8 bases between. The CDR3 is 14 amino acids. Germline loops: CDR1 MGHDK, CDR2 SYGVNS. Full variable domain (rest looked up from reference TRBV25-1 and TRBJ2-5): EADIYQTPRYLVIGTGKKITLECSQTMGHDKMYWYQQDPGMELHLIHYSYGVNSTEKGDLSSESTVSRIRTEHFPLTLESARPSHTSQYLCASSESGSQETQYFGPGTRLLVL.